Only one count was recorded for the clone carrying this TCR beta chain. As yet, its antigen is unknown. Other DNA sequences in the same sample also yield this CDR3. The data stem from a study of shared clonotypes between healthy human individuals. The study, taken as a whole, reports: Clonotype sharing across donors was expected to vary with sequencing depth.

Clones were sequenced by immunoSEQ multiplex PCR, and TCRdb holds only the in-frame ones, with some missing. The table records about 640,000 clones, around 72% of them present only once. Germline CDR1 SGHAT, CDR2 FQNNGV. The CDR3 runs 15 residues. After removal of 3 bases from V and 7 bases from J, the junction contained 7 bases not matched to a gene. The sequenced material came from memory CD4+ T cells sorted from blood. Documented subset: CD45RA-negative fraction. The receptor's source is a woman aged 30 to 39 in good health. The chain employs TRBV11-2 and TRBJ2-1, with 9 bases that match TRBD2. This CDR3 is CASSLMAGGPNEQFF. CDR3 sequence (DNA): TGTGCCAGCAGCTTGATGGCGGGAGGGCCGAATGAGCAGTTCTTC.